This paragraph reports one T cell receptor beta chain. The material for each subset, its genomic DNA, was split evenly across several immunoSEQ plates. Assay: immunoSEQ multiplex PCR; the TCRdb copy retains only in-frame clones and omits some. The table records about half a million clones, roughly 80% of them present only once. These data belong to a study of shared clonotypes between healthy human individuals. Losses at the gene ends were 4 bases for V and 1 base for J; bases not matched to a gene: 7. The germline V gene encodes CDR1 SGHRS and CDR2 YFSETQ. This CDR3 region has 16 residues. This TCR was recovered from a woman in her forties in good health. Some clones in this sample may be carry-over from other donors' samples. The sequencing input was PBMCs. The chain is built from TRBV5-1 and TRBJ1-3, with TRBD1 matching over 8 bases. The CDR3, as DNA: TGCGCCAGCAGCGCCCGACAGGGGATTTCTGGAAACACCATATATTTT. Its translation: CASSARQGISGNTIYF. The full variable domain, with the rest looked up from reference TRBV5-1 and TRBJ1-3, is KAGVTQTPRYLIKTRGQQVTLSCSPISGHRSVSWYQQTPGQGLQFLFEYFSETQRNKGNFPGRFSGRQFSNSRSEMNVSTLELGDSALYLCASSARQGISGNTIYFGEGSWLTVV.